This T cell receptor (beta chain) was retrieved from a study of CD8+CD57+ T cells in acquired aplastic anemia. Study-level information: Recorded DNA amounts for sorted CD4+ and CD8+ cells had an average of approximately 3 ug. As sequenced from healthy donors, CD4+ cells averaged roughly 9.9 million reads. Whole-study results and caveats: Sharing between patients and controls was observed for over 25 CD8+ CDR3 sequences.

To note about this clonotype: No antigen is known for it.

Genomic DNA was employed as the template in profiling TCR beta VDJ and CDR3. MiXCR was run by TCRdb on the reads, yielding one entry per CDR3 protein. Of tens of thousands of distinct CDR3 sequences listed, 40% to 50% were seen once; the top ten hold approximately 61%. The V end was cut by 1 base, the J end by 6 bases, with 7 bases between. The CDR3 has 12 amino acids. From germline, CDR1 is SGHTA and CDR2 FQGNSA. The V and J genes are TRBV7-2 and TRBJ2-7; no clear D gene. This sequence was found in a human donor in good health, serving as a control. Source material: sorted CD4+, CD8+, or CD8+CD57+ T cells (not recorded which) from PBMCs. CDR3 in amino acids: CASSLVSGEQYF. Written as DNA, the CDR3 is TGTGCCAGCAGCTTAGTATCGGGCGAGCAGTACTTC.